This TCR beta chain was found in a study of T cells in tuberculosis. The data were produced by immunoSEQ multiplex PCR, yet TCRdb's version contains in-frame clones alone and is incomplete. In the table there are approximately 29,000 clones, around 89% of which are singletons. This sequence was found in a donor aged 10-29 years with latent tuberculosis or without tuberculosis infection. What was sequenced was PBMCs.

The CDR3: CASSSGGGPTVNTEAFF. Written as DNA, the CDR3 is TGTGCCAGCAGTTCCGGGGGGGGGCCGACGGTGAACACTGAAGCTTTCTTT. V gene TRBV5-4 combines with J gene TRBJ1-1; weak D call: TRBD1 (6 bases). CDR1 is SGHNT, CDR2 YYREEE, per germline (reference sequence). The CDR3 length is 17 residues. Trimming took off 5 bases at V and 0 bases at J, with 20 bases between the two ends.